This is a list of T cell receptor beta chains from one sample in a study of shared clonotypes between healthy human individuals. The assay was immunoSEQ multiplex PCR, and TCRdb's table has in-frame clones only and misses some. The sample shows roughly 2.1 million clones, about 92% of them seen only once. Sample: naive CD8+ T cells from PBMCs. The receptors were gathered from a man in his late teens or twenties in good health. Some clones in this sample may be carry-over from other donors' samples. Both conserved end residues are part of each CDR3. D genes are given only for firm matches. Clone size, where shown, is once, few, many, or a class for clones that have expanded.

j_call | v_call | d_call | clone_size | cdr3_nt | cdr3_aa
TRBJ1-1 | TRBV14 | - | few | TGTGCCAGCAGCCAAGTGCGGGGCCGCGAGAACACTGAAGCTTTCTTT | CASSQVRGRENTEAFF
TRBJ2-3 | TRBV5-1 | TRBD2 | - | TGCGCCAGCAGCTTGGCTGGGACTAGCGCCACAGATACGCAGTATTTT | CASSLAGTSATDTQYF
TRBJ2-7 | TRBV6-4 | TRBD1 | - | TGTGCCAGCAGTGACCACAGACATACGACAGGGAACTACGAGCAGTACTTC | CASSDHRHTTGNYEQYF
TRBJ2-7 | TRBV4-1 | - | once | TGCGCCAGCAGCCCCGTGTCGCGTGTGTCCTACGAGCAGTACTTC | CASSPVSRVSYEQYF
TRBJ1-2 | TRBV28 | - | - | TGTGCCAGCAGTTTCGGGAGAAACTATGGCTACACCTTC | CASSFGRNYGYTF
TRBJ2-7 | TRBV27 | - | - | TGTGCCAGCAGTCAAGGGGGATGGGACGAGCAGTACTTC | CASSQGGWDEQYF
TRBJ2-4 | TRBV29-1 | - | - | TGCAGCGTTGAAGGATCTCTAAACGGGAACATTCAGTACTTC | CSVEGSLNGNIQYF
TRBJ1-2 | TRBV7-9 | - | once | TGTGCCAGCAGCCTCCCGGAGGGGAGCGGCTACACCTTC | CASSLPEGSGYTF
TRBJ1-2 | TRBV27 | TRBD1 | - | TGTGCCAGCAGCCAGGGGGCGAGCTATGGCTACACCTTC | CASSQGASYGYTF
TRBJ1-4 | TRBV15 | - | - | TGTGCCACCAGCAAGAGGTGGGGGGCGACAGGCGAAAAACTGTTTTTT | CATSKRWGATGEKLFF
TRBJ1-2 | TRBV20-1 | - | few | TGCAGTGCCAATTTACAGGGAGGCTACACCTTC | CSANLQGGYTF
TRBJ2-1 | TRBV11-2 | - | - | TGTGCCAGCAGCTTACCGCGTGTTGCCTACAATGAGCAGTTCTTC | CASSLPRVAYNEQFF
TRBJ2-5 | TRBV7-9 | TRBD2 | once | TGTGCCAGCAGCTCAATAGCGGGAGGGCCTCGGGAGACCCAGTACTTC | CASSSIAGGPRETQYF
TRBJ1-4 | TRBV4-1 | TRBD1 | - | TGCGCCAGCAGCCAAACCCGGACAGGGGAAGAGGGTGAAAAACTGTTTTTT | CASSQTRTGEEGEKLFF
TRBJ2-1 | TRBV7-2 | - | - | TGTGCCAGCAGCTCGATTAGGACTCTTGTAATAAGGGATGAGCAGTTCTTC | CASSSIRTLVIRDEQFF
TRBJ2-7 | TRBV19 | - | - | TGTGCCAGTAGTATGTGGGGACGGACAGTCCAGTACTTC | CASSMWGRTVQYF
TRBJ2-1 | TRBV30 | - | - | TGTGCCTGGATGGAGGCAAGTTACAATGAGCAGTTCTTC | CAWMEASYNEQFF
TRBJ2-7 | TRBV6-1 | - | - | TGTGCCAGCAGTGTGGCGGGACACCTCCGCTACGAGCAGTACTTC | CASSVAGHLRYEQYF
TRBJ2-7 | TRBV7-9 | TRBD1 | - | TGTGCCAGCAGGCTGGATCCGGGACAGCCGTACGAGCAGTACTTC | CASRLDPGQPYEQYF
TRBJ1-4 | TRBV15 | - | once | TGTGCCACCAGCCACGAAGGAGAAGAGGAAAAACTGTTTTTT | CATSHEGEEEKLFF
TRBJ2-5 | TRBV7-9 | - | - | TGTGCCAGCAGCTTAGCGGTAACTCTACAAGAGACCCAGTACTTC | CASSLAVTLQETQYF
TRBJ2-7 | TRBV9 | TRBD2 | - | TGTGCCAGCAGCACCGGACTAGAGGGCTACGAGCAGTACTTC | CASSTGLEGYEQYF
TRBJ2-7 | TRBV27 | TRBD2 | once | TGTGCCAGCAGTTTACGGGGGGGCCAAAACGAGCAGTACTTC | CASSLRGGQNEQYF
TRBJ1-2 | TRBV27 | TRBD1 | - | TGTGCCAGCAGTACGCCCCCCGGGACAGGGGGGATAGGGGATGGCTACACCTTC | CASSTPPGTGGIGDGYTF
TRBJ1-1 | TRBV27 | - | - | TGTGCCAGCAGTTCCCTCGGGAACACTGAAGCTTTCTTT | CASSSLGNTEAFF
TRBJ2-1 | TRBV4-1 | - | - | TGCGCCAGCAGCCAAGGGGACTCCTTTGAGCAGTTCTTC | CASSQGDSFEQFF
TRBJ2-1 | TRBV28 | - | - | TGTGCCAGCAGTCTCAGGACCGCCACCAATGAGCAGTTCTTC | CASSLRTATNEQFF
TRBJ1-1 | TRBV30 | - | - | TGTGCCTGGAGTGTAGGGGGGGGCCGAGAAGCTTTCTTT | CAWSVGGGREAFF
TRBJ2-1 | TRBV27 | - | - | TGTGCCAGCAGTTCGCGCGGGTTTAGGGATGAGCAGTTCTTC | CASSSRGFRDEQFF
TRBJ2-7 | TRBV5-1 | - | - | TGCGCCAGCAGCTTGGAGGTTAGATTTCCCTACGAGCAGTACTTC | CASSLEVRFPYEQYF
TRBJ2-1 | TRBV28 | - | - | TGTGCCAGCAGCCAGGGTTCTTGGGGGCTGGATGAGCAGTTCTTC | CASSQGSWGLDEQFF
TRBJ2-2 | TRBV27 | TRBD1 | - | TGTGCCAGCAGTTACTCTACCGGGACAGCGAACACCGGGGAGCTGTTTTTT | CASSYSTGTANTGELFF
TRBJ2-3 | TRBV9 | - | - | TGTGCCAGCAGCCCACAGGGCAGCACAGATACGCAGTATTTT | CASSPQGSTDTQYF
TRBJ1-5 | TRBV10-1 | - | - | TGCGCCAGCAACCCGTATCAGCCCCAGCATTTT | CASNPYQPQHF
TRBJ2-5 | TRBV6-5 | - | - | TGTGCCAGCAGTCTTCGGATCAGCCAAGAGACCCAGTACTTC | CASSLRISQETQYF
TRBJ2-1 | TRBV5-1 | - | - | TGCGCCAGCAGCCCATGGGACACCTATTCCAATGAGCAGTTCTTC | CASSPWDTYSNEQFF
TRBJ2-5 | TRBV7-2 | TRBD2 | - | TGTGCCAGCAGCTTAGGGGTCGGACTAGCGGGGATCCAAGAGACCCAGTACTTC | CASSLGVGLAGIQETQYF
TRBJ2-1 | TRBV6-6 | - | - | TGTGCCAGCACCGAATTTTCCCGATACAATGAGCAGTTCTTC | CASTEFSRYNEQFF
TRBJ2-5 | TRBV28 | TRBD2 | - | TGTGCCAGCAGTTTATCGGCTAGCGGAGACTTACAAGAGACCCAGTACTTC | CASSLSASGDLQETQYF
TRBJ1-2 | TRBV4-1 | - | - | TGCGCCAGCAGCCAAGGTCAAGACGGAGGGGCCGTAGATTATGGCTACACCTTC | CASSQGQDGGAVDYGYTF
TRBJ1-2 | TRBV4-1 | - | - | TGCGCCAGCAGCCCAACCTTGACAGTACAGAACTATGGCTACACCTTC | CASSPTLTVQNYGYTF
TRBJ2-7 | TRBV6-5 | TRBD1 | - | TGTGCCAGCAGTTACTCGAACAGGGGGTACGAGCAGTACTTC | CASSYSNRGYEQYF
TRBJ1-1 | TRBV10-2 | - | - | TGCGCCAGCAGTGAGCCCGGGAACCTTAACACTGAAGCTTTCTTT | CASSEPGNLNTEAFF
TRBJ2-5 | TRBV27 | - | - | TGTGCCAGCAGTTTATTTACGGGGGACCAAGAGACCCAGTACTTC | CASSLFTGDQETQYF
TRBJ1-1 | TRBV2 | - | few | TGTGCCAGCAGTGAAGTGGCTGAAGCTTTCTTT | CASSEVAEAFF
TRBJ2-7 | TRBV27 | - | - | TGTGCCAGCAGTCACCACTACGAGCAGTACTTC | CASSHHYEQYF
TRBJ1-5 | TRBV7-9 | - | - | TGTGCCAGCAGCTCGACAGTACCCCATCAGCCCCAGCATTTT | CASSSTVPHQPQHF
TRBJ2-7 | TRBV5-8 | TRBD2 | - | TGTGCCAGCAGCCGGGGACTAGCGGTGGGGTACGAGCAGTACTTC | CASSRGLAVGYEQYF
TRBJ2-1 | TRBV5-1 | TRBD2 | once | TGCGCCAGCAGCTCAACTAGCGGGAGGATCTACAATGAGCAGTTCTTC | CASSSTSGRIYNEQFF
TRBJ1-1 | TRBV10-3 | - | - | TGTGCCACCGTGAAGGAGATGAACACTGAAGCTTTCTTT | CATVKEMNTEAFF
TRBJ2-7 | TRBV29-1 | - | - | TGCAGCGTTGAAGATGCCCAGGGTGGCGAGCAGTACTTC | CSVEDAQGGEQYF
TRBJ2-1 | TRBV11-2 | TRBD2 | - | TGTGCCAGCAGCCTCTACCACGGGGCGGGAGAAGGGAATGAGCAGTTCTTC | CASSLYHGAGEGNEQFF
TRBJ1-1 | TRBV28 | - | - | TGTGCCAGCAGTTTCCCCGGAGGAAGCACTGAAGCTTTCTTT | CASSFPGGSTEAFF
TRBJ1-4 | TRBV7-9 | - | few | TGTGCCAGCAGCTTAGGGCAGAAGAATGAAAAACTGTTTTTT | CASSLGQKNEKLFF
TRBJ2-3 | TRBV9 | TRBD2 | - | TGTGCCAGCAGCGTAGCGGCTAGCGGGAGTTTTGCAGATACGCAGTATTTT | CASSVAASGSFADTQYF
TRBJ2-2 | TRBV11-2 | TRBD2 | - | TGTGCCAGCAGCTTTAAGCGGGATTGGACCGGGGAGCTGTTTTTT | CASSFKRDWTGELFF
TRBJ2-7 | TRBV2 | TRBD2 | - | TGTGCCAGCAGTGAAGACGGGACTAGATTTTACGAGCAGTACTTC | CASSEDGTRFYEQYF
TRBJ2-7 | TRBV4-1 | - | - | TGCGCCAGCAGCCAAGATGGACGGGGTAATTACGAGCAGTACTTC | CASSQDGRGNYEQYF